The 27 T cell receptor beta chains below all came from one sample that was sequenced in a study of blood T cell repertoires in COVID-19. TCRdb's copy holds only in-frame clones and misses some; the assay was immunoSEQ multiplex PCR. The table lists fewer than 250,000 clones, around 90% of them singletons. The sample comprised peripheral blood. Source of these receptors: a man in his sixties who had recovered from COVID-19.

This clone was seen a single time. The J gene is TRBJ2-3, the V gene TRBV6-4, with a weak D call TRBD2 (5 bases). CDR3 length: 17 residues. Trimming removed 3 bases at V and 4 bases at J, with 20 bases between. The germline gives CDR1 MRHNA, CDR2 SNTAGT. The CDR3: CASSDISSPSSPDTQYF. The CDR3 DNA follows: TGTGCCAGCAGTGATATTTCTAGCCCCTCTTCACCAGATACGCAGTATTTT.

The chain links TRBV18 to TRBJ1-2; D remains unclear. V lost 5 bases and J lost 4, with 11 bases in between. The germline V gene encodes CDR1 KGHSH and CDR2 LQKENI. This CDR3 region has 13 residues. The CDR3 sequence: CASSIEGGYGYTF. DNA for the CDR3: TGTGCCAGCTCAATCGAGGGAGGCTATGGCTACACCTTC.

The CDR3 reads CASQGDNKGKLFF. CDR3 bases: TGTGCCAGCCAAGGGGACAATAAAGGAAAACTGTTTTTT. The rearrangement uses TRBV3-1 (or the pseudogene TRBV3-2) and TRBJ1-4, with D possibly being TRBD1 (6 bases). In germline, CDR1 is LGHDT, CDR2 YNNKEL (reference sequence). V shed 8 bases and J shed 10 bases, with 17 bases lying between them. This CDR3 has 13 amino acids.

The chain uses TRBV5-1 and TRBJ2-1; D not certain. CDR3 length equals 12 residues. V was cut by 4 bases and J by 5 bases, with 7 bases left in between. Germline V gives CDR1 SGHRS, CDR2 YFSETQ. The CDR3 here is CASSMLDNEQFF. CDR3 sequence (DNA): TGCGCCAGCAGCATGCTAGACAATGAGCAGTTCTTC.

V is TRBV20-1 and J is TRBJ2-1; 8 positions agree with TRBD2. This CDR3 has 11 residues. The J segment lost 15 bases and the V segment lost 6 bases, leaving 10 bases of the junction unmatched. Germline V gene lookup returns CDR1 DFQATT and CDR2 SNEGSKA (reference sequence). CDR3 DNA: TGCAGTGCCGAATTAGCGGGGACCTGGTTCTTC. It specifies CSAELAGTWFF.

The chain has TRBV6-5 and TRBJ2-7; 10 nucleotides match TRBD2. V lost 2 bases and J lost 6; bases outside the gene matches: 7. CDR1 and CDR2 (germline): MNHEY, SVGAGI. The CDR3 runs to 15 residues. CDR3 nucleotides: TGTGCCAGCAGTTACGGAACTAGCGGGGTTGGCGAGCAGTACTTC. Protein sequence: CASSYGTSGVGEQYF.

The chain couples TRBV13 to TRBJ2-4; 8 positions match TRBD1. Germline CDR1 reads PRHDT; CDR2 reads FYEKMQ (reference sequence). This CDR3 is 15 amino acids long. V shed 3 bases, J shed 6 bases, and the junction held 7 bases outside the gene matches. CDR3 sequence: CASSFTADRGNIQYF. CDR3 sequence (DNA): TGTGCCAGCAGCTTTACTGCTGACAGGGGAAACATTCAGTACTTC.

This clone was detected only once. This chain joins TRBV4-3 and TRBJ2-7; 7 bases agree with TRBD1. With V trimmed by 0 bases and J by 7 bases, 12 bases remained unmatched. There are 16 residues in the CDR3. Germline CDR1 reads LGHNA; CDR2 reads YSLEER. CDR3 amino acids: CASSQDHREGAWEQYF. In DNA, the CDR3 is TGCGCCAGCAGCCAAGATCATAGAGAGGGGGCATGGGAGCAGTACTTC.

This chain joins TRBV7-9 and TRBJ1-6; D unclear. V was cut by 3 bases and J by 13 bases, with 13 bases left in between. Germline lookup yields CDR1 SEHNR and CDR2 FQNEAQ (reference sequence). CDR3 length: 13 residues. The CDR3 nucleotides read TGTGCCAGCAGCTTCCGGGTCGCTGGTCCCCTCCACTTT. Amino acids: CASSFRVAGPLHF. Complete variable domain (other parts from reference TRBV7-9 and TRBJ1-6): DTGVSQNPRHKITKRGQNVTFRCDPISEHNRLYWYRQTLGQGPEFLTYFQNEAQLEKSRLLSDRFSAERPKGSFSTLEIQRTEQGDSAMYLCASSFRVAGPLHFGNGTRLTVT.

In its sample, this clone ranks as medium-sized. The chain's CDR3 is CASSQGAQGGNSPLHF. CDR3 bases: TGTGCCAGCAGCCAAGGGGCTCAGGGGGGAAATTCACCCCTCCACTTT. The rearrangement links TRBV3-1 (or the pseudogene TRBV3-2) to TRBJ1-6, with 7 bases that match TRBD1. The CDR3 has 16 residues. CDR1 is LGHDT and CDR2 is YNNKEL in the germline V gene (reference sequence). V lost 1 base, J lost 7 bases, and 7 bases stayed unmatched.

The genes are TRBV19 and TRBJ1-2, with D perhaps TRBD1 (5 bases). Between the trimmed V and J ends, which lost 4 bases and 4 bases, there was a span of 19 bases. This CDR3 has 16 amino acids. Germline values: CDR1 LNHDA, CDR2 SQIVND (reference sequence). The CDR3 loop reads CASSSPGGAYIYGYTF. The CDR3 bases are TGTGCCAGTAGTAGCCCAGGAGGGGCGTACATCTATGGCTACACCTTC.

The rearrangement links TRBV7-2 to TRBJ1-6; 7 bases map to TRBD1. CDR1 SGHTA and CDR2 FQGNSA come from the germline V gene. Germline trimming cut 0 bases from V and 7 bases from J; bases unmatched to any gene: 6. This CDR3 is 16 amino acids long. CDR3 coding DNA: TGTGCCAGCAGCTTAGCCCCGGACAGGAGCAATTCACCCCTCCACTTT. It is translated as CASSLAPDRSNSPLHF.

V and J are TRBV7-7 and TRBJ2-6, with 9 positions matching TRBD1. The CDR3 totals 16 residues. Germline CDR1 reads SSHAT; CDR2 reads FNYEAQ (reference sequence). CDR3 region: CAILGTGPSGANVLTF. For the CDR3, the DNA is TGTGCTATTCTAGGGACAGGGCCCTCTGGGGCCAACGTCCTGACTTTC.

This sequence joins TRBV5-1 and TRBJ2-2; TRBD2 agrees at 10 bases. Germline CDR1 SGHRS, CDR2 YFSETQ. The CDR3 length is 17 residues. V lost 0 bases, J lost 4 bases, and 6 bases stayed unmatched. CDR3 in amino acids: CASSLAVTSGVTGELFF. CDR3 nucleotides: TGCGCCAGCAGCTTGGCCGTCACTAGCGGGGTCACCGGGGAGCTGTTTTTT.

The gene calls are TRBV5-6 and TRBJ1-2; the D is unclear. CDR3 length equals 14 residues. Trimming removed 0 bases at V and 4 bases at J, with 10 bases between. Germline CDR1 SGHDT, CDR2 YYEEEE. The CDR3 nucleotides are TGTGCCAGCAGCTTGGTCGGAGTCACCTATGGCTACACCTTC. Its protein product is CASSLVGVTYGYTF.

This chain connects TRBV18 to TRBJ2-7; D is perhaps TRBD1 (6 bases). Germline-derived CDR1 and CDR2 are KGHSH and LQKENI. The V end lost 4 bases, the J end lost 0 bases, and 16 bases lay between the germline ends. The length of the CDR3 is 16 residues. In DNA form, the CDR3 reads TGTGCCAGCTCACGCTCAACGACAGGCGACTCCTACGAGCAGTACTTC. It yields the protein CASSRSTTGDSYEQYF.

Only a few counts were recorded for this clone. This chain links TRBV19 with TRBJ2-1; tentative D call: TRBD2 (5 bases). CDR1 LNHDA and CDR2 SQIVND come from the germline V gene (reference sequence). The CDR3 has 15 amino acids. V lost 3 bases and J lost 4, with 13 bases in between. The CDR3 nucleotides are TGTGCCAGTAGTATTCCTAGCTTTGGGTACAATGAGCAGTTCTTC. It is translated as CASSIPSFGYNEQFF.

This chain joins TRBV5-6 and TRBJ2-1, with D possibly TRBD2 on 6 matching bases. This CDR3 spans 19 amino acids. The V gene's germline CDR1 is SGHDT and CDR2 YYEEEE. The ends were cut back, 3 bases at V and 5 bases at J, with 27 bases in the middle. The CDR3 sequence: CASSSVRAGTRRKDNEQFF. For the CDR3, the DNA is TGTGCCAGCAGCTCTGTCAGGGCGGGGACGAGAAGAAAGGACAATGAGCAGTTCTTC.

This rearrangement joins TRBV3-1 (or the pseudogene TRBV3-2) to TRBJ1-6; D gene uncertain. The germline V gene encodes CDR1 LGHDT and CDR2 YNNKEL (reference sequence). CDR3 length: 14 residues. V was clipped by 4 bases and J by 8 bases, with 12 bases between them. CDR3: CASSLRGNDSPLHF. In nucleotides, the CDR3 is TGTGCCAGCAGCCTGCGGGGTAATGATTCACCCCTCCACTTT.

The V call is TRBV27, the J call TRBJ1-2, with TRBD1 identical over 8 bases. V gave up 5 bases and J gave up 4 bases; unmatched junction bases: 3. Germline CDR1 MNHEY, CDR2 SMNVEV (reference sequence). This CDR3 comprises 13 residues. The CDR3 DNA reads TGTGCCAGCAGTCGACAGGGGTCCTATGGCTACACCTTC. Translating gives CASSRQGSYGYTF.

This clone has only one observation. In DNA, the CDR3 is TGCGCCAGCGGCGGGGGAGGGAGCTATGGCTACACCTTC. Translating it yields CASGGGGSYGYTF. The chain combines TRBV4-3 with TRBJ1-2, with D maybe TRBD1 (5 bases). Germline V lookup: CDR1 LGHNA, CDR2 YSLEER. The CDR3 is made up of 13 amino acids. The V and J ends lost 8 bases and 4 bases respectively, with 14 bases between them.

The V call is TRBV7-9, the J call TRBJ1-2; perhaps TRBD1 as D (6 bases). Trimming took 3 bases from V and 8 from J, leaving 22 bases between them. The CDR3 length is 16 residues. Looked up from germline, CDR1 is SEHNR and CDR2 is FQNEAQ (reference sequence). The CDR3 DNA is TGTGCCAGCAGCTTTGGGGTGATACAGGGTCGGGAAGGCTACACCTTC. Translating gives CASSFGVIQGREGYTF.

V and J are TRBV9 and TRBJ2-5; D unclear. Trimming took 0 bases from V and 3 from J, leaving 3 bases between them. The CDR3 has 12 residues. Germline-derived CDR1 and CDR2 are SGDLS and YYNGEE. The CDR3 DNA sequence: TGTGCCAGCAGCGTAGGAGAAGAGACCCAGTACTTC. It encodes CASSVGEETQYF.

The V and J genes are TRBV4-3 and TRBJ2-2; 8 bases are a match to TRBD2. This CDR3 has 19 amino acids. V was pared by 0 bases and J by 5 bases, with 14 bases of the junction left unmatched. CDR1 is LGHNA and CDR2 is YSLEER in the germline V gene. CDR3 DNA: TGCGCCAGCAGCCAAGATTATTTGACGGGAGGGCGTTATACCGGGGAGCTGTTTTTT. Amino acid sequence: CASSQDYLTGGRYTGELFF.

This clone was observed once. This chain joins TRBV27 and TRBJ2-5; D might be TRBD2 (7 bases). The CDR3 runs to 16 residues. V was cut by 3 bases and J by 5 bases, with 19 bases left in between. Germline lookup yields CDR1 MNHEY and CDR2 SMNVEV (reference sequence). The CDR3 DNA reads as TGTGCCAGCAGTTTCCCGGGGGGCGGGGGACGGGAGACCCAGTACTTC. It codes for CASSFPGGGGRETQYF.

The chain recombines TRBV3-1 (or the pseudogene TRBV3-2) with TRBJ1-2; 10 bases fit TRBD1. CDR1 and CDR2 from the germline V gene are LGHDT and YNNKEL (reference sequence). The length of the CDR3 is 16 residues. V was clipped by 0 bases and J by 6 bases; unmatched bases: 7. The CDR3 sequence is CASSQDLGTGADGYTF. The CDR3 DNA reads TGTGCCAGCAGCCAAGATCTCGGGACAGGGGCAGATGGCTACACCTTC.

The chain uses TRBV27 and TRBJ2-7, with TRBD1 matching 7 bases. V lost 6 bases to trimming and J lost 3 bases; unmatched junction nucleotides: 8. CDR3 length equals 14 residues. Germline CDR1 MNHEY, CDR2 SMNVEV (reference sequence). The CDR3 protein is CASSPWDRYYEQYF. The CDR3 bases are TGTGCCAGCAGCCCCTGGGACAGATACTACGAGCAGTACTTC.